Following are 27 T cell receptor beta chains from one sample sequenced in a study of blood T cells in healthy people across ages. A second roughly 7 to 11 cycle PCR used barcoded and J-beta primers. Each CDR3 protein gets one entry after TCRdb re-called the 5' RACE reads with MiXCR. Among 660,000 or so distinct CDR3 sequences listed, under 70% were seen once. The sample was blood. These receptors were taken from a man in his sixties in good health.

The V and J genes are TRBV3-1 and TRBJ1-2, with unresolved D. V lost 1 base and J lost 8, with 26 bases in between. The CDR3 sequence is 18 residues long. Germline CDR1 LGHDT, CDR2 YNNKEL (reference sequence). This chain's CDR3 is CASSQAAFGRTAYAGYTF. The DNA for the CDR3 is TGTGCCAGCAGCCAAGCTGCCTTCGGTCGGACCGCCTATGCGGGCTACACCTTC. Variable domain in full (rest from reference TRBV3-1 and TRBJ1-2): DTAVSQTPKYLVTQMGNDKSIKCEQNLGHDTMYWYKQDSKKFLKIMFSYNNKELIINETVPNRFSPKSPDKAHLNLHINSLELGDSAVYFCASSQAAFGRTAYAGYTFGSGTRLTVV.

This clonotype was detected only once. V is TRBV29-1 and J is TRBJ1-2; TRBD1 aligns across 7 bases. V was pared by 3 bases and J by 0 bases, with 4 bases of the junction left unmatched. Germline V gene lookup returns CDR1 SQVTM and CDR2 ANQGSEA. This CDR3 is built from 14 residues. CDR3 sequence reads: CSVEGDSANYGYTF. The CDR3 coding sequence is TGCAGCGTTGAGGGGGACAGCGCTAACTATGGCTACACCTTC. The full variable domain, with the rest looked up from reference TRBV29-1 and TRBJ1-2, is SAVISQKPSRDICQRGTSLTIQCQVDSQVTMMFWYRQQPGQSLTLIATANQGSEATYESGFVIDKFPISRPNLTFSTLTVSNMSPEDSSIYLCSVEGDSANYGYTFGSGTRLTVV.

This rearrangement joins TRBV2 to TRBJ1-5; D remains unclear. Deletions cut 5 bases from V and 9 bases from J, with 17 bases between. Germline values: CDR1 SNHLY, CDR2 FYNNEI. This CDR3 is built from 14 residues. The CDR3 sequence: CASSTTTSEPPQHF. The CDR3 DNA is TGTGCCAGCAGTACGACAACATCGGAGCCGCCCCAGCATTTT. Filled out from reference TRBV2 and TRBJ1-5, the complete variable domain reads EPEVTQTPSHQVTQMGQEVILRCVPISNHLYFYWYRQILGQKVEFLVSFYNNEISEKSEIFDDQFSVERPDGSNFTLKIRSTKLEDSAMYFCASSTTTSEPPQHFGDGTRLSIL.

V usage is TRBV27 and J usage is TRBJ1-2; D uncertain. The germline V gene has CDR1 MNHEY and CDR2 SMNVEV (reference sequence). The CDR3 length is 14 residues. The V end lost 2 bases, the J end lost 7 bases, and 14 bases lay between the germline ends. The CDR3 protein is CASSLEPESPGYTF. The DNA for the CDR3 is TGTGCCAGCAGTTTAGAACCAGAAAGCCCTGGCTACACCTTC.

The rearrangement links TRBV12-5 to TRBJ2-3; 11 bases line up with TRBD2. Germline CDR1 and CDR2: LGHNT and FRNRAP. The CDR3 has 16 residues. J gave up 4 bases and V 7 bases, and 10 bases lay outside the gene matches. The DNA for the CDR3 is TGTGCTAGTGCCCTAGCGGGGGGCCGGATCCCAGATACGCAGTATTTT. It encodes CASALAGGRIPDTQYF.

The gene calls are TRBV7-9 and TRBJ1-4, with a tentative D call TRBD1 (5 bases). The V end lost 5 bases, the J end lost 4 bases, and 20 bases lay between the germline ends. The germline CDR1 and CDR2 sequences are SEHNR and FQNEAQ (reference sequence). The CDR3 consists of 17 residues. CDR3 in amino acids: CASSAKSATAVNEKLFF. For the CDR3, the DNA is TGTGCCAGCAGCGCGAAATCGGCGACAGCCGTTAATGAAAAACTGTTTTTT.

The chain joins TRBV20-1 to TRBJ1-2; D is ambiguous. Per germline, CDR1 DFQATT and CDR2 SNEGSKA (reference sequence). The ends were cut back, 2 bases at V and 1 base at J, with 11 bases in the middle. The CDR3 has 14 amino acids. The CDR3 spells CSARISNLNYGYTF. CDR3 in DNA: TGCAGTGCTAGAATTTCTAATCTTAACTATGGCTACACCTTC.

The chain has TRBV5-1 and TRBJ1-4; no definite D call. V was trimmed by 5 bases and J by 0 bases, leaving 11 bases between them. The germline V gene encodes CDR1 SGHRS and CDR2 YFSETQ. CDR3 length: 15 amino acids. CDR3 residues: CASRIGSATNEKLFF. For the CDR3, the DNA is TGCGCCAGCAGGATTGGGAGTGCAACTAATGAAAAACTGTTTTTT.

In its sample, this clonotype was seen once. The gene calls are TRBV12-1 and TRBJ2-1; the DNA was not used to check the table's D call, TRBD2. TRBV12-1 is classified as a pseudogene. The CDR3 loop spans 17 amino acids. The CDR3 sequence: CASSFPSGGRNINEQFF. In nucleotides, the CDR3 is TGTGCCAGCAGTTTCCCTAGCGGGGGCCGAAATATCAATGAGCAGTTCTTC.

This clonotype was seen only once. The chain joins TRBV25-1 to TRBJ1-5, with 8 positions matching TRBD1. The CDR3 covers 14 residues. Germline loops: CDR1 MGHDK, CDR2 SYGVNS. J was trimmed by 5 bases and V by 7 bases; bases with no gene match: 7. CDR3 residues: CASKDRGPYQPQHF. For the CDR3, the DNA is TGTGCCAGCAAAGACAGGGGACCCTATCAGCCCCAGCATTTT.

The J gene is TRBJ2-5, the V gene TRBV5-1; tentatively, D is TRBD1 (6 bases). V lost 3 bases, J lost 0 bases, and 9 bases lay in between. The CDR3 contains 14 residues. Germline-derived CDR1 and CDR2 are SGHRS and YFSETQ. CDR3 residues: CASSYGQYQETQYF. The DNA for the CDR3 is TGCGCCAGCAGCTACGGACAGTACCAAGAGACCCAGTACTTC.

The chain combines TRBV5-1 with TRBJ2-5; the D gene is possibly TRBD2 (5 bases). The CDR3 length is 16 residues. Trimming pared 2 bases from V and 5 bases from J, leaving 19 bases between. Germline CDR1 SGHRS, CDR2 YFSETQ. The CDR3 nucleotides are TGCGCCAGCAGCTTATTCCCTAGCTCGTCCCGGGAGACCCAGTACTTC. Translation gives CASSLFPSSSRETQYF.

This clonotype was counted a few times. The V and J genes are TRBV28 and TRBJ2-5, with TRBD2 identical over 15 bases. The V gene's germline CDR1 is MDHEN and CDR2 SYDVKM. This CDR3 contains 15 residues. Trimming took 5 bases from V and 11 from J; bases not matched to a gene: 9. CDR3 nucleotides: TGTGCCAGCAGTCCAGGGACTAGCGGGGGGAAGGAGCAGTACTTC. Amino acid sequence: CASSPGTSGGKEQYF.

The rearrangement uses TRBV12-3 or TRBV12-4 and TRBJ2-5; D not resolved. The length of the CDR3 is 14 residues. The V and J ends lost 3 bases and 2 bases respectively, with 10 bases between them. The CDR3 bases are TGTGCCAGCAGTTTTGACAACTCTCAAGAGACCCAGTACTTC. This gives the protein CASSFDNSQETQYF.

The gene calls are TRBV3-1 and TRBJ2-1, with 10 nucleotides matching TRBD2. The CDR3 runs 18 residues. CDR1 is LGHDT, CDR2 YNNKEL, per germline (reference sequence). Losses at the gene ends were 0 bases for V and 5 bases for J; bases not matched to a gene: 10. The CDR3 DNA sequence: TGTGCCAGCAGCCAAGAAGGCCTAGCGGGGGTGATTAACAATGAGCAGTTCTTC. Translated, it gives CASSQEGLAGVINNEQFF.

The rearrangement uses TRBV3-1 and TRBJ2-7; TRBD1 is a possible D gene (6 bases). V shed 5 bases and J shed 7 bases, with 18 bases lying between them. The germline V gene has CDR1 LGHDT and CDR2 YNNKEL (reference sequence). The CDR3 runs 14 residues. CDR3 amino acids: CASSMGTNYNEQYF. In nucleotides, the CDR3 is TGTGCCAGCAGCATGGGGACAAACTACAATGAGCAGTACTTC.

This clonotype was picked up one time. A much larger clone lies one base from this, so it may be a read error. V and J are TRBV15 and TRBJ1-3; D remains ambiguous. Between the trimmed V and J ends, which lost 4 bases and 2 bases, there was a span of 12 bases. The CDR3 sequence is 15 residues long. CDR1 is LNHNV and CDR2 is YYDKDF in the germline V gene (reference sequence). The CDR3 here is CATSTNPGAGNTIYF. The CDR3 coding sequence is TGTGCCACCAGCACAAACCCTGGGGCTGGAAACACCATATATTTT.

This clonotype was detected ten times or more. V usage is TRBV14 and J usage is TRBJ2-1; D tentatively fits TRBD1 or TRBD2 (6 bases each). The length of the CDR3 is 17 residues. V was shortened by 5 bases and J by 0 bases, with 17 bases between the two germline ends. Germline V gene data show CDR1 as SGHDN and CDR2 as FVKESK. The chain's CDR3 is CASSTYRDFGSYNEQFF. The CDR3 coding sequence is TGTGCCAGCAGCACCTACAGGGACTTTGGCTCCTACAATGAGCAGTTCTTC.

This clonotype was seen a few times. In nucleotides, the CDR3 is TGCGCCAGCAGCACACAGCCGGGCGAAGAGACCCAGTACTTC. Amino acids: CASSTQPGEETQYF. This chain joins TRBV5-1 and TRBJ2-5; D not certain. Germline CDR1 is SGHRS and CDR2 is YFSETQ. The germline V and J ends were trimmed by 4 bases and 3 bases, with 13 bases remaining between them. The CDR3 has 14 amino acids.

This clonotype was seen a few times. The chain couples TRBV7-2 to TRBJ1-4; tentatively, D is TRBD1 (5 bases). The CDR3 length is 16 residues. The V gene lost 4 bases and the J gene lost 8 bases, with 20 bases spanning the gap. CDR1 and CDR2 (germline): SGHTA, FQGNSA. The CDR3 bases are TGTGCCAGCAGCTCCGCGGCGGGGGAGTCCTACGAAAAACTGTTTTTT. Protein product: CASSSAAGESYEKLFF.

In this sample, this clonotype turned up a few times. The rearrangement joins TRBV10-2 to TRBJ2-4; 12 bases fit TRBD2. The CDR3 consists of 19 residues. In germline, CDR1 is WSHSY, CDR2 SAAADI. V gave up 0 bases and J gave up 4 bases; unmatched junction bases: 10. The CDR3 loop reads CASSESRGLAGPGKNIQYF. The CDR3 region has the DNA TGCGCCAGCAGTGAGTCTCGGGGACTAGCGGGTCCGGGGAAAAACATTCAGTACTTC.

The gene calls are TRBV7-9 and TRBJ2-1; tentatively, D is TRBD1 (6 bases). The CDR3 loop spans 16 amino acids. CDR1 is SEHNR and CDR2 is FQNEAQ in the germline V gene (reference sequence). The V gene lost 1 base and the J gene lost 5 bases, with 15 bases spanning the gap. The CDR3 bases are TGTGCCAGCAGCTTAGTTCTGGGCAGGGGAAACAATGAGCAGTTCTTC. Translation: CASSLVLGRGNNEQFF.

This clonotype occurred a few times. This chain connects TRBV18 to TRBJ2-5; D gene ambiguous. Germline V gene lookup returns CDR1 KGHSH and CDR2 LQKENI. The CDR3 has 15 amino acids. V lost 3 bases and J lost 1, with 12 bases in between. The CDR3 is CASSPPGPLQETQYF. CDR3 sequence (DNA): TGTGCCAGCTCACCCCCCGGGCCCCTCCAAGAGACCCAGTACTTC.

This chain joins TRBV7-2 and TRBJ1-2; unclear D gene. The CDR3 runs 13 residues. The V end was cut by 5 bases, the J end by 8 bases, with 15 bases between. Germline V CDR1 and CDR2: SGHTA, FQGNSA. In DNA form, the CDR3 reads TGTGCCAGCAGCCAACCCAGTGCCCTGGGCTACACCTTC. Its translation is CASSQPSALGYTF.

V and J are TRBV4-2 and TRBJ2-3; no reliable D call. The CDR3 contains 14 residues. V was trimmed by 0 bases and J by 3 bases, leaving 7 bases between them. From germline, CDR1 is LGHNA and CDR2 YNFKEQ. CDR3 bases: TGTGCCAGCAGCCAAGATGCGGAGACAGATACGCAGTATTTT. Its translation is CASSQDAETDTQYF.

This rearrangement joins TRBV7-9 to TRBJ1-5; maybe TRBD1 (6 bases). From germline, CDR1 is SEHNR and CDR2 FQNEAQ (reference sequence). Trimming pared 4 bases from V and 2 bases from J, leaving 15 bases between. CDR3 length: 16 residues. CDR3 nucleotide sequence: TGTGCCAGCAGCTCTAGTGGCCCAGGGGGCAATCAGCCCCAGCATTTT. Residues: CASSSSGPGGNQPQHF.

This clonotype is a singleton in its sample. The chain carries TRBV2 and TRBJ2-5; maybe TRBD2 (6 bases). The J call could be wrong; TRBJ2-7 is a better fit for the DNA end. The V gene's germline CDR1 is SNHLY and CDR2 FYNNEI. CDR3 length equals 14 residues. CDR3 amino acids: CASSENGGVYEQYF. CDR3 in DNA: TGTGCCAGCAGTGAAAACGGGGGAGTCTACGAGCAGTACTTC.